This TCR beta chain was recorded in a study of CD8+CD57+ T cells in acquired aplastic anemia. Study-wide background: Isolated CD4+ and CD8+ cells, once sorted, yielded DNA averaging around 3.1 ug.

It was genomic DNA that served as the template for profiling TCR beta VDJ and CDR3. TCRdb independently ran MiXCR on the reads; one entry per CDR3 protein. The table includes 200,000 or so distinct CDR3 sequences, less than 60% detected once. Germline V gene data show CDR1 as LNHDA and CDR2 as SQIVND (reference sequence). The CDR3 has 13 residues. Study-level findings and limits: CD8+ Simpson's diversity showed no significant patient-control difference.

Patients chosen for sequencing had CD8+CD57+ cells that had expanded, as shown by flow cytometry. Each of the patients presented with severe acquired aplastic anemia. Regarding this clonotype: Its antigen is as yet unknown. This may be a read error, as it is one base from a much larger clone.

The source is a human donor with aplastic anemia. The chain carries TRBV19 and TRBJ1-1; D not certain. The sequencing sample was made of sorted CD4+, CD8+, or CD8+CD57+ T cells (not recorded which) from PBMCs. The CDR3 nucleotides are TGTGCCGGTAGTTGGCGGGTGGAGGCTGAAGCTTTCTTT. Protein sequence: CAGSWRVEAEAFF.